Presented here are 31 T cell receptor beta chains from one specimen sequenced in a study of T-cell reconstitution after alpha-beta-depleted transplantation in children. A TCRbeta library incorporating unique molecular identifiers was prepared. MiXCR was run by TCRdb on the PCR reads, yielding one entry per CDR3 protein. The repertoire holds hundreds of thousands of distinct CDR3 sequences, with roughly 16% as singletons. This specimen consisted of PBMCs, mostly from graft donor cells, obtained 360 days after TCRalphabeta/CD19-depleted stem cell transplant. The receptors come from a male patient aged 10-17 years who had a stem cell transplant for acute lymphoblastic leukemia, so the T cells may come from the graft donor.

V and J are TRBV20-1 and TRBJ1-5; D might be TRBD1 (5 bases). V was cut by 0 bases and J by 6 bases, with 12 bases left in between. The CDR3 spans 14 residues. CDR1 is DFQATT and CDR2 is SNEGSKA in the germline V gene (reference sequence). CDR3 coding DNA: TGCAGTGCTAGAGATTTGGGGGTGGGTCAGCCCCAGCATTTT. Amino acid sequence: CSARDLGVGQPQHF.

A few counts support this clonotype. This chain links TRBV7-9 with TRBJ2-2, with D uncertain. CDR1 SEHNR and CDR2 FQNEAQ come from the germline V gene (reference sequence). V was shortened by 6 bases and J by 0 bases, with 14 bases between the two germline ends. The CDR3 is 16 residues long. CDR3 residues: CASRPNRASNTGELFF. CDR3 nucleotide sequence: TGTGCCAGCAGACCCAATAGGGCTTCGAACACCGGGGAGCTGTTTTTT.

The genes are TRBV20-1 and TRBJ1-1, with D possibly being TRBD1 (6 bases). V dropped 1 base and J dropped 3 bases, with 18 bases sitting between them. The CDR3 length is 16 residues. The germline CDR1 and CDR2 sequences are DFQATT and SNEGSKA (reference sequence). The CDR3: CSARVGARDRDTEAFF. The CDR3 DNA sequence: TGCAGTGCTAGAGTGGGGGCCAGGGACCGGGACACTGAAGCTTTCTTT.

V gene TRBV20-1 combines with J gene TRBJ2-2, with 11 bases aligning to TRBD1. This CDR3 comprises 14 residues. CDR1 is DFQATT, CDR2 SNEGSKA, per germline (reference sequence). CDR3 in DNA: TGCAGGCCGTACGGGACAGGGGGGTCCGGGGAGCTGTTTTTT. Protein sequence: CRPYGTGGSGELFF.

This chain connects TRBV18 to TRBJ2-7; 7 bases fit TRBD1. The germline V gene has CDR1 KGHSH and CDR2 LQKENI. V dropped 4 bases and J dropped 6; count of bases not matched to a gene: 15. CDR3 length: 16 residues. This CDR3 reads CASSRPGTDRVLEQYF. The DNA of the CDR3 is TGTGCCAGCTCACGACCGGGCACCGACAGGGTGCTCGAGCAGTACTTC. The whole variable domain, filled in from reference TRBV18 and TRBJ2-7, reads NAGVMQNPRHLVRRRGQEARLRCSPMKGHSHVYWYRQLPEEGLKFMVYLQKENIIDESGMPKERFSAEFPKEGPSILRIQQVVRGDSAAYFCASSRPGTDRVLEQYFGPGTRLTVT.

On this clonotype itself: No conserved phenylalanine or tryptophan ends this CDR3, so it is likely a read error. The CDR3 DNA reads as TGTGCCACCAAGGGAGCAGGTATGAACACTGAAGCTTTCATT. Translating gives CATKGAGMNTEAFI. V and J are TRBV2 and TRBJ1-1, with no clear D. Trimming removed 10 bases from V and 0 bases from J, with 15 bases in between. CDR3 length equals 14 residues. Germline CDR1 is SNHLY and CDR2 is FYNNEI.

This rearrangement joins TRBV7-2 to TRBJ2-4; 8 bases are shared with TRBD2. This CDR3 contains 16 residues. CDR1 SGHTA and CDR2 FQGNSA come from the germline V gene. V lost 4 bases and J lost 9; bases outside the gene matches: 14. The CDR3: CASSYKLAANGGIQYF. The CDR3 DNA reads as TGTGCCAGCAGCTACAAACTAGCGGCTAACGGGGGCATTCAGTACTTC.

The CDR3 is CASSLEFWGEAFF. The CDR3 nucleotides read TGCGCCAGCAGCTTAGAATTCTGGGGTGAAGCTTTCTTT. The V and J genes are TRBV5-1 and TRBJ1-1; D gene ambiguous. The ends were cut back, 2 bases at V and 7 bases at J, with 12 bases in the middle. Germline V lookup: CDR1 SGHRS, CDR2 YFSETQ. CDR3 size: 13 residues.

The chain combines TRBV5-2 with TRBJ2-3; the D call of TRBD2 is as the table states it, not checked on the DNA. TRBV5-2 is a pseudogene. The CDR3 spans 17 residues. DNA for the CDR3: TGTGCCAGCAACCCGACTAGCGGGAGAGGGGCGATAGAAACGCAGTATTTT. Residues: CASNPTSGRGAIETQYF.

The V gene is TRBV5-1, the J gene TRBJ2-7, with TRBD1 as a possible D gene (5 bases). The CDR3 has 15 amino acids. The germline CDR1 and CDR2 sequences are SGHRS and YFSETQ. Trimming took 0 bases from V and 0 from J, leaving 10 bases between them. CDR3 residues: CASSLDRISSYEQYF. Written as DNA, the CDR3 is TGCGCCAGCAGCTTGGACAGGATTAGCTCCTACGAGCAGTACTTC.

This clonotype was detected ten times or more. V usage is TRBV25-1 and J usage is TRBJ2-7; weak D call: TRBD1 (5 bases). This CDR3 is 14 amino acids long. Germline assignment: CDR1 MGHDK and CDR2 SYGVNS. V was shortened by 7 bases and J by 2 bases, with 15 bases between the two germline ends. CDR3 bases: TGTGCCAGCACAGGGTGGTGGGCCCCCTACGAGCAGTACTTC. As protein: CASTGWWAPYEQYF.

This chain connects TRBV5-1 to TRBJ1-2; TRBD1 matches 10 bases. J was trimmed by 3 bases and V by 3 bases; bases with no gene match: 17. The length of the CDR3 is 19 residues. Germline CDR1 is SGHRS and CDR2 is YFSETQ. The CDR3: CASSYLNRDRGVLYYGYTF. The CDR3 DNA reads TGCGCCAGCAGCTACCTCAATCGGGACAGGGGCGTCCTCTACTATGGCTACACCTTC.

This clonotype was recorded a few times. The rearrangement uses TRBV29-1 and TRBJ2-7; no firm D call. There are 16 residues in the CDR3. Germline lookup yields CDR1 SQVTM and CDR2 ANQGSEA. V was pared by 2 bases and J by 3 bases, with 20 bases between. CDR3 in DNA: TGCAGCGTTGAACCTAGGCTGCGGACGAAGTACTACGAGCAGTACTTC. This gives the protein CSVEPRLRTKYYEQYF.

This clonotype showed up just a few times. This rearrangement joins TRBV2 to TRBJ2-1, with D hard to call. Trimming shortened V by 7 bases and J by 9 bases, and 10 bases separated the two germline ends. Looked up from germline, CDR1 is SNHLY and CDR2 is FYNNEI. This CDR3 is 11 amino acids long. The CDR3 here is CASNALGEQFF. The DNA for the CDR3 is TGTGCCAGCAATGCGCTGGGTGAGCAGTTCTTC.

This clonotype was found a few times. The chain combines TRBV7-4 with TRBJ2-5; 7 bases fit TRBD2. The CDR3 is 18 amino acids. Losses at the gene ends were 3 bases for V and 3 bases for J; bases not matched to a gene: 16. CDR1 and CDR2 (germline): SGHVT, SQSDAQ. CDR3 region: CASSFQLRGEKGEETQYF. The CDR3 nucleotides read TGTGCCAGCAGCTTTCAACTTCGGGGGGAGAAGGGAGAAGAGACCCAGTACTTC.

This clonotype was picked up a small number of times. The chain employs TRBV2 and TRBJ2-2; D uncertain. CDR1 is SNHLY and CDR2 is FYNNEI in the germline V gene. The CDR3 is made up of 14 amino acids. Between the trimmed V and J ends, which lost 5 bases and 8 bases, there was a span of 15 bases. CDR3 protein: CASSSSPTQGELFF. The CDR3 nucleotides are TGTGCCAGCAGTTCAAGCCCTACCCAGGGGGAGCTGTTTTTT.

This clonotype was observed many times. CDR3 residues: CASSFRAPGGYTF. The CDR3 DNA reads as TGTGCCAGCAGCTTTCGGGCCCCAGGGGGCTACACCTTC. The V and J genes are TRBV11-2 and TRBJ1-2, with D possibly matching TRBD1 (5 bases). Germline CDR1 reads SGHAT; CDR2 reads FQNNGV. V lost 3 bases and J lost 8, with 13 bases in between. This CDR3 has 13 amino acids.

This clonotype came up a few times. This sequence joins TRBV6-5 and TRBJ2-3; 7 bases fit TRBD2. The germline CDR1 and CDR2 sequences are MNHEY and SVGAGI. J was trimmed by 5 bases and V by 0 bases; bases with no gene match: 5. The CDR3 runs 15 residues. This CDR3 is CASSYSAGARDTQYF. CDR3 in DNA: TGTGCCAGCAGTTACTCCGCGGGAGCTAGAGATACGCAGTATTTT.

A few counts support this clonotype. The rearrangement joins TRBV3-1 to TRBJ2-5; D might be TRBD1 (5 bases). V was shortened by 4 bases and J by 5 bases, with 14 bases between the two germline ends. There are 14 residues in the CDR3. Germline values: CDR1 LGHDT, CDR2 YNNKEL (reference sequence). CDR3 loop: CASSPQRQIETQYF. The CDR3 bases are TGTGCCAGCAGCCCACAACGACAGATCGAGACCCAGTACTTC.

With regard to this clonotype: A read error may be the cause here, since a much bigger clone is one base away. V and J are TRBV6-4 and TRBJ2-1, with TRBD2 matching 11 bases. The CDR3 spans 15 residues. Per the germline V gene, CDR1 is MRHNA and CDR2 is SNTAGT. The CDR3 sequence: CASSITSGGLNERFF. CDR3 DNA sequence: TGTGCCAGCAGTATAACTAGCGGGGGCTTAAATGAGCGGTTCTTC.

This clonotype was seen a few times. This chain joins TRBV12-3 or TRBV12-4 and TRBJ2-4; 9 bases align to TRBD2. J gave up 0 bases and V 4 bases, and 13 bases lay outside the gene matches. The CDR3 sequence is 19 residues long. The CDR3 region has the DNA TGTGCCAGCAGTTGTTGGGCGAGCGGGAGGACCTTAGCCAAAAACATTCAGTACTTC. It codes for CASSCWASGRTLAKNIQYF.

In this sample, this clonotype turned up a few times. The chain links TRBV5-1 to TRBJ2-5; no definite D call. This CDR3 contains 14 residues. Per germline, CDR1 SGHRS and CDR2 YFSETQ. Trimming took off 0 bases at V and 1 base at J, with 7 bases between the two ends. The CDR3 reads CASSLVQLQETQYF. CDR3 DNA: TGCGCCAGCAGCTTGGTCCAGCTCCAAGAGACCCAGTACTTC.

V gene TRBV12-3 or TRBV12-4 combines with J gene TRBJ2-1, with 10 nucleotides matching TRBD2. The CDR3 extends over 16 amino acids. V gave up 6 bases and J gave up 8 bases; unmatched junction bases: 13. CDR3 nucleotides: TGTGCCAGCAGGGGGACTAGCGAAAATGGCGGGCATGAGCAGTTCTTC. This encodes CASRGTSENGGHEQFF.

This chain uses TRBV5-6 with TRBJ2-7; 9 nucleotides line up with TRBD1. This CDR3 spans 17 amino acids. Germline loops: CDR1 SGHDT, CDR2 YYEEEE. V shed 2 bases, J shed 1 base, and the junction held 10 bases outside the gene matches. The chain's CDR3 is CASSFPPGQGRSYEQYF. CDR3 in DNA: TGTGCCAGCAGCTTTCCACCGGGACAGGGCAGGTCCTACGAGCAGTACTTC.

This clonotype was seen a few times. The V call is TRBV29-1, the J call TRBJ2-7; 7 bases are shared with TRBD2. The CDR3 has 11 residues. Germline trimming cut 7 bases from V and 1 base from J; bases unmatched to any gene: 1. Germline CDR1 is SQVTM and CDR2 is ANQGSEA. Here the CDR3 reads CSGGGSYEQYF. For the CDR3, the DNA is TGCAGCGGGGGGGGATCCTACGAGCAGTACTTC.

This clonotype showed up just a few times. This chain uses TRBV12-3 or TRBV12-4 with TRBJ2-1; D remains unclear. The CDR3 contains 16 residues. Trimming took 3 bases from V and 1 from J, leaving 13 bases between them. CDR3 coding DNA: TGTGCCAGCAGTTTTAGTAGACCCTCATCCTACAATGAGCAGTTCTTC. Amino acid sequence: CASSFSRPSSYNEQFF.

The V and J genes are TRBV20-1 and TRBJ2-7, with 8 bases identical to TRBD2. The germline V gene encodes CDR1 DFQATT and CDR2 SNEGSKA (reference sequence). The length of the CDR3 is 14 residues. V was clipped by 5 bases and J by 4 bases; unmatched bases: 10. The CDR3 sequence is CSASPGLGAYEQYF. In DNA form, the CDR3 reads TGCAGTGCTTCTCCGGGACTAGGTGCTTACGAGCAGTACTTC.

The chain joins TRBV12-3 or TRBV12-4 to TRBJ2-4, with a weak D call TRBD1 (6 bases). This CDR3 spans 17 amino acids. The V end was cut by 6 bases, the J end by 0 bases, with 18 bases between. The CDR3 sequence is CASRFPQGSRAKNIQYF. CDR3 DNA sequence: TGTGCCAGCAGGTTCCCACAGGGAAGCCGAGCCAAAAACATTCAGTACTTC.

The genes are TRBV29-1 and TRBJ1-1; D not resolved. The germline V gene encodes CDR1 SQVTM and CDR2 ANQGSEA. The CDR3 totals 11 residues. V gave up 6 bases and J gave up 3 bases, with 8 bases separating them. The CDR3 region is CSVKGYTEAFF. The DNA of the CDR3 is TGCAGCGTGAAAGGGTACACTGAAGCTTTCTTT.

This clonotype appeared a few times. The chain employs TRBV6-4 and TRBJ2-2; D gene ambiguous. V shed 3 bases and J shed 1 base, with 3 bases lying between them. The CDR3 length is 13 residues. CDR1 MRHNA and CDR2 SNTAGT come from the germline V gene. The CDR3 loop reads CASSDGNTGELFF. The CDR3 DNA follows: TGTGCCAGCAGTGATGGGAACACCGGGGAGCTGTTTTTT.

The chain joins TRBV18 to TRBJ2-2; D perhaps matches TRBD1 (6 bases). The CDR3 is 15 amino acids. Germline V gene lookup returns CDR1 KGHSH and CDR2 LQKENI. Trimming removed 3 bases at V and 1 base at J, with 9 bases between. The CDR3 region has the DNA TGTGCCAGCTCACCCCAAGGGGGGAACACCGGGGAGCTGTTTTTT. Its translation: CASSPQGGNTGELFF.